This paragraph covers one T cell receptor beta chain sequence. The data stem from a study of CD8 T cells in Susac syndrome. An amount of RNA that ranged from 0.5 to 1 ug was reverse transcribed with random hexamers. In TCRdb, the immunoSEQ multiplex PCR reads were re-called with MiXCR into one record per CDR3 protein. The profile shows 200,000 to 300,000 distinct CDR3 sequences, 90% to 96% of them singletons. Per germline, CDR1 LGHDT and CDR2 YNNKEL (reference sequence). Trimming cost V 0 bases and J 0 bases, with 2 bases left between them. The CDR3 is 13 amino acids. The V gene is TRBV3-1, the J gene TRBJ2-5; no clear D gene. The sequencing sample was made of CD4+ T cells from PBMCs. The source is a human donor with Susac syndrome. CDR3 sequence reads: CASSQEYQETQYF. CDR3 DNA: TGTGCCAGCAGCCAAGAGTACCAAGAGACCCAGTACTTC.